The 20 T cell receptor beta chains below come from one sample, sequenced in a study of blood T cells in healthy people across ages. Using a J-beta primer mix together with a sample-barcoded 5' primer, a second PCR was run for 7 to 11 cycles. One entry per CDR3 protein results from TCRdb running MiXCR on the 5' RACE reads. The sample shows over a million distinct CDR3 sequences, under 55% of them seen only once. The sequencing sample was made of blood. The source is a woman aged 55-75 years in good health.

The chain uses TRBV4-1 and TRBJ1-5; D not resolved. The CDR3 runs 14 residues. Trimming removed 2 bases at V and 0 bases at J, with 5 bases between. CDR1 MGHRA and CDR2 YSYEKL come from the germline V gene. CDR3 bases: TGCGCCAGCAGCCAACCGAATAGCAATCAGCCCCAGCATTTT. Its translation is CASSQPNSNQPQHF.

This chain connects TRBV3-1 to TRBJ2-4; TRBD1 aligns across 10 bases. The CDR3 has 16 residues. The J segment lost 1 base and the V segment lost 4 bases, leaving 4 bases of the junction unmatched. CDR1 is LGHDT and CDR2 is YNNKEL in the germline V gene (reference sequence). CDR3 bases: TGTGCCAGCAGCCGAGTGGGACAGGGGGCCAAAAACATTCAGTACTTC. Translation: CASSRVGQGAKNIQYF. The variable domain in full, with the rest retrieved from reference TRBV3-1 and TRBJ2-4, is DTAVSQTPKYLVTQMGNDKSIKCEQNLGHDTMYWYKQDSKKFLKIMFSYNNKELIINETVPNRFSPKSPDKAHLNLHINSLELGDSAVYFCASSRVGQGAKNIQYFGAGTRLSVL.

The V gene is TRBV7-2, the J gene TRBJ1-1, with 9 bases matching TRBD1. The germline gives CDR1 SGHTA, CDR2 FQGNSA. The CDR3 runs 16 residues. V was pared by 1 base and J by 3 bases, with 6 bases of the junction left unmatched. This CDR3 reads CASSLEGTGSYTEAFF. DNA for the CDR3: TGTGCCAGCAGCTTAGAGGGGACAGGGTCATACACTGAAGCTTTCTTT.

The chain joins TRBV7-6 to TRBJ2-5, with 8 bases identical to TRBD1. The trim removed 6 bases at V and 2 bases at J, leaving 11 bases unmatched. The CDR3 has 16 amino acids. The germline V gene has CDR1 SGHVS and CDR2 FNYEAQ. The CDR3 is CASSDGQGGQQETQYF. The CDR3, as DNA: TGTGCCAGCAGTGATGGACAGGGCGGTCAACAAGAGACCCAGTACTTC.

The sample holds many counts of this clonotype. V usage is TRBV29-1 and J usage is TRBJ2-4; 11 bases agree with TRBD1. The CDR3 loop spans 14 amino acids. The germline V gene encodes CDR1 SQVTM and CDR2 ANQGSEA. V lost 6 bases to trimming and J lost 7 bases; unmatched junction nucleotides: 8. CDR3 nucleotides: TGCAGCGTCCTGCCCGGGACAGGGGGTAACATTCAGTACTTC. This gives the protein CSVLPGTGGNIQYF.

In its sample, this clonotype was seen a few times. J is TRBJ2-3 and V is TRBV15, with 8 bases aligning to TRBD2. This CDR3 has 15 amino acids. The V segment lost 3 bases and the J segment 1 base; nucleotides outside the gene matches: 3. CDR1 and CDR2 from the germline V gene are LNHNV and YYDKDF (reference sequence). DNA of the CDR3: TGTGCCACCAGCAGGCGGGAGGTGGGCACAGATACGCAGTATTTT. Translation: CATSRREVGTDTQYF.

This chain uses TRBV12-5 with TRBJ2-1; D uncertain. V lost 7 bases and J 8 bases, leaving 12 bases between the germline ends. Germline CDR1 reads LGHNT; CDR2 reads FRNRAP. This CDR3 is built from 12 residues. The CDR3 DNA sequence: TGTGCTAGTGTCTTCGGGCCATATGAGCAGTTCTTC. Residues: CASVFGPYEQFF.

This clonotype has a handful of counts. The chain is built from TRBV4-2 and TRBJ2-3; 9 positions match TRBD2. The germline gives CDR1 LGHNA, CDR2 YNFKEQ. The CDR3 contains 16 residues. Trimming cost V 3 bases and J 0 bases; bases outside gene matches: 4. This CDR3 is CASSQTSGQSTDTQYF. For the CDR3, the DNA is TGTGCCAGCAGCCAGACTAGCGGCCAAAGCACAGATACGCAGTATTTT.

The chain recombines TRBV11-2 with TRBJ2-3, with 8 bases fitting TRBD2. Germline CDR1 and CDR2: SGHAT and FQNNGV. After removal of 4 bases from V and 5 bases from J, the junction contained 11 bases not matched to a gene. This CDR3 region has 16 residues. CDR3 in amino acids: CASSSLAGRVRDTQYF. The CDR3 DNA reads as TGTGCCAGCAGCTCCCTAGCGGGCAGGGTCCGAGATACGCAGTATTTT.

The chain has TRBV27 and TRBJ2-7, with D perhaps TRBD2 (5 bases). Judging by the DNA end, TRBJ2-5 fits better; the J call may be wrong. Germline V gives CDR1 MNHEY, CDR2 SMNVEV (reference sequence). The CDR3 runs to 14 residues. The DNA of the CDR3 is TGTGCCAGCAGTCCGCTTACGCCGGGGGAGACCCAGTACTTC. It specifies CASSPLTPGETQYF.

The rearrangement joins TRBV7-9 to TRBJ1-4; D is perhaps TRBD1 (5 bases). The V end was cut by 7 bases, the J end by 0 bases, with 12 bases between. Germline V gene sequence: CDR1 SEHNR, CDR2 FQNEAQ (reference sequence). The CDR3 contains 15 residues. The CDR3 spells CASTGQGATNEKLFF. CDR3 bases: TGTGCCAGCACCGGCCAGGGCGCAACTAATGAAAAACTGTTTTTT.

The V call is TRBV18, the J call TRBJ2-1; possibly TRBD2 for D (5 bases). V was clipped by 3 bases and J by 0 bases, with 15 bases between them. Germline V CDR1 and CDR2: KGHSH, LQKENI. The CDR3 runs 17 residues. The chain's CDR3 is CASSPSGYASSYNEQFF. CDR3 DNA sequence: TGTGCCAGCTCACCTTCGGGGTACGCAAGCTCCTACAATGAGCAGTTCTTC.

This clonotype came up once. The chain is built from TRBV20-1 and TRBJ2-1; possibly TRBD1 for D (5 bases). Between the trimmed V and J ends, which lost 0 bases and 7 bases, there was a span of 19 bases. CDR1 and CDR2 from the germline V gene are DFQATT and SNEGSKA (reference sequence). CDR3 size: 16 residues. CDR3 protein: CSARDRWRQPGNEQFF. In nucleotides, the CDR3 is TGCAGTGCTAGAGACCGCTGGAGACAGCCTGGAAATGAGCAGTTCTTC.

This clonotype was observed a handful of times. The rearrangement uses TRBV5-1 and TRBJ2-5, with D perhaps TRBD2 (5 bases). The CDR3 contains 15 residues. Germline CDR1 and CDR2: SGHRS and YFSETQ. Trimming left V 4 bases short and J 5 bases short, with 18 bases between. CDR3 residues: CASSHPGISRETQYF. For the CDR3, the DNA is TGCGCCAGCAGCCACCCGGGGATTTCTCGGGAGACCCAGTACTTC.

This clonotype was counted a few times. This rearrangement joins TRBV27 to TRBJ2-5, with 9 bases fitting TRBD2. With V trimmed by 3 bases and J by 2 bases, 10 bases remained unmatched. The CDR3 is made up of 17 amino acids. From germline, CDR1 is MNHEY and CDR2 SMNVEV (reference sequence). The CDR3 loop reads CASSFGTSSPQQETQYF. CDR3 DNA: TGTGCCAGCAGTTTCGGGACTAGCAGCCCTCAACAAGAGACCCAGTACTTC.

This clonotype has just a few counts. DNA of the CDR3: TGTGCCAGCAGTTATTCCGACAGGTACACAGATACGCAGTATTTT. Protein sequence: CASSYSDRYTDTQYF. V and J are TRBV6-9 and TRBJ2-3; maybe TRBD1 (6 bases). V shed 0 bases and J shed 2 bases, with 9 bases lying between them. Germline-derived CDR1 and CDR2 are MNHGY and SVAAGI. The CDR3 consists of 15 residues.

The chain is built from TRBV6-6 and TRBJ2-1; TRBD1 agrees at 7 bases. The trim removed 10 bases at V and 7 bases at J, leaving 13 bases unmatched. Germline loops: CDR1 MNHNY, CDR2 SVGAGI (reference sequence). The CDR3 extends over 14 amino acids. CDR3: CATLDRVPSNEQFF. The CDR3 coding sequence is TGTGCCACCCTAGACAGGGTTCCCAGTAATGAGCAGTTCTTC.

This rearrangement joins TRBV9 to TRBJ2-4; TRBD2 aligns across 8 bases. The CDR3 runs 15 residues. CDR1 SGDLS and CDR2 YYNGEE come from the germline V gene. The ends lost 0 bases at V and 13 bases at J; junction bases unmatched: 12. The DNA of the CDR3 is TGTGCCAGCAGCGTAGCTACGGGACTAGACAATCAGCAGTACTTC. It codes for CASSVATGLDNQQYF. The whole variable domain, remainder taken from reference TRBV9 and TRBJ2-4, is DSGVTQTPKHLITATGQRVTLRCSPRSGDLSVYWYQQSLDQGLQFLIQYYNGEERAKGNILERFSAQQFPDLHSELNLSSLELGDSALYFCASSVATGLDNQQYFGAGTRLSVL.

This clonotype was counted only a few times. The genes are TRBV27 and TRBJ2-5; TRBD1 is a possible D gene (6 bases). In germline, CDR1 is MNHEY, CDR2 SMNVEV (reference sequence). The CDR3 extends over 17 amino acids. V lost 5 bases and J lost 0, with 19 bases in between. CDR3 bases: TGTGCCAGCAGTCCCCACCCGGGACACCGGTACCAAGAGACCCAGTACTTC. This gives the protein CASSPHPGHRYQETQYF.

This chain's CDR3 is CASSYLRDFPSYNEQFF. DNA of the CDR3: TGTGCCAGCAGTTACCTACGGGACTTTCCCTCCTACAATGAGCAGTTCTTC. The chain employs TRBV6-5 and TRBJ2-1; possible D gene TRBD2, 6 bases. V lost 2 bases to trimming and J lost 0 bases, with 14 bases between them. The CDR3 has 17 amino acids. CDR1 is MNHEY, CDR2 SVGAGI, per germline.